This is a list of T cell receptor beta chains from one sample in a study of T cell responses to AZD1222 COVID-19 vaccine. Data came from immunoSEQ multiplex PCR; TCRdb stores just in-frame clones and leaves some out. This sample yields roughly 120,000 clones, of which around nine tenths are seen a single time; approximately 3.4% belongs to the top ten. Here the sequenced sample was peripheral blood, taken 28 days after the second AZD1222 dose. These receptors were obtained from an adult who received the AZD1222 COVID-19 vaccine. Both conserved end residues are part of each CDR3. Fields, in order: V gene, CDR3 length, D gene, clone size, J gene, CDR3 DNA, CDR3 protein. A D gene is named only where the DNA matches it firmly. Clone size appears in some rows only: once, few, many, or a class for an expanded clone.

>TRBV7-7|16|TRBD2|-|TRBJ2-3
TGTGCCAGCAGCTTAGGCGGGGGGCCCAGCACAGATACGCAGTATTTT
CASSLGGGPSTDTQYF
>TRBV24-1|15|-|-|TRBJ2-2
TGTGCCACCAGTGATCCCCGGGCAGCCACCGGGGAGCTGTTTTTT
CATSDPRAATGELFF
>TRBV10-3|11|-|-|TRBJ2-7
TGTGCCATCAGTGCTTTCCAAGAGCAGTACTTC
CAISAFQEQYF
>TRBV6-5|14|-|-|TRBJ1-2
TGTGCCAGCAGGAACCTACAGGGTTTTTATGGCTACACCTTC
CASRNLQGFYGYTF
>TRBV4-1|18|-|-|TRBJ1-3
TGCGCCAGCAGCCAAGTTTTAAAGCAGCCTGCGCGCGGAAACACCATATATTTT
CASSQVLKQPARGNTIYF
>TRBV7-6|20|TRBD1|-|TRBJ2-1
TGTGCCAGCAGCTTAGTTTTTTTGTGGGACAGGAGGAGCTCCTACAATGAGCAGTTCTTC
CASSLVFLWDRRSSYNEQFF
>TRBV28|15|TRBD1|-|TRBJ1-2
TGTGCCAGCAGTTTCCCACAACAGGGGGCCTATGGCTACACCTTC
CASSFPQQGAYGYTF
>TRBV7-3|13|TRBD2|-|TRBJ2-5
TGTGCCAGCAGTTCTAGCGGGGAAGAGACCCAGTACTTC
CASSSSGEETQYF
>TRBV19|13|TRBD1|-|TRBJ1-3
TGTGCCAGTATGACAGGGGCTGGAAACACCATATATTTT
CASMTGAGNTIYF
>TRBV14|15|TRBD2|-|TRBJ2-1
TGTGCCAGCAGCAGCGGGGGGTCTCCCTACAATGAGCAGTTCTTC
CASSSGGSPYNEQFF
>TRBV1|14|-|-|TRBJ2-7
TGCACCAGCAGCCAAGACCCCGGCGGGTACGAGCAGTACTTC
CTSSQDPGGYEQYF
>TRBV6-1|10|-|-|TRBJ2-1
TGTGCCAGCAGTGAAGCGGTGGAGTTCTTC
CASSEAVEFF
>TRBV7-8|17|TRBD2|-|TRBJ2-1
TGTGCCAGCAGCCCGAACCCCGGGACTAGGTCCTACAATGAGCAGTTCTTC
CASSPNPGTRSYNEQFF
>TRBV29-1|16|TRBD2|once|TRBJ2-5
TGCAGCGTTGAGGGCTTAGCGGGGGGGAGAGGAGGGACCCAGTACTTC
CSVEGLAGGRGGTQYF
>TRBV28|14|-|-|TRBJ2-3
TGTGCCAGCAGGAGAAGCCCGCTCACAGATACGCAGTATTTT
CASRRSPLTDTQYF
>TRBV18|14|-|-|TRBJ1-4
TGTGCCAGCTCACCGGGACCGGTTAATGAAAAACTGTTTTTT
CASSPGPVNEKLFF
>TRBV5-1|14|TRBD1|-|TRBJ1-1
TGCGCCAGCAGCTTGAGACAGGGGGACCCCGAAGCTTTCTTT
CASSLRQGDPEAFF
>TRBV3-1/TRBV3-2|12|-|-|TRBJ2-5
TGTGCCAGCAGTCCGAATGGCGAGACCCAGTACTTC
CASSPNGETQYF
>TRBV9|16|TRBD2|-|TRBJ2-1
TGTGCCAGCAGCCCGGAACTAGCGGGAGGCCGGGGTGAGCAGTTCTTC
CASSPELAGGRGEQFF
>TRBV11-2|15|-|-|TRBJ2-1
TGTGCCAGCAGCTTACCGGCGGGGACCTACAATGAGCAGTTCTTC
CASSLPAGTYNEQFF
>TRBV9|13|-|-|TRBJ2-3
TGTGCCAGCAGCAAACAACCAGGGGATACGCAGTATTTT
CASSKQPGDTQYF
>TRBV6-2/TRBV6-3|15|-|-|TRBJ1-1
TGTGCCAGCAGTTACGTGTGGGGTCGGCACACTGAAGCTTTCTTT
CASSYVWGRHTEAFF
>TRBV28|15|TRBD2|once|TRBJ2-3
TGTGCCAGCAGTTTGGGCGGGGGGGGGTCCTATACGCAGTATTTT
CASSLGGGGSYTQYF
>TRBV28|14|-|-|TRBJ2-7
TGTGCCAGCAGTGATCAGGGGATGGAGTACGAGCAGTACTTC
CASSDQGMEYEQYF
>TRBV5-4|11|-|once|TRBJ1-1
TGTGCCAGCAGCCGGGACACTGAAGCTTTCTTT
CASSRDTEAFF
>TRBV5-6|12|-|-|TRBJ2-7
TGTGCCAGCAGCTCAGATCCCTACGAGCAGTACTTC
CASSSDPYEQYF
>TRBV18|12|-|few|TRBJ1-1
TGTGCCAGCTCAACAGTGAACACTGAAGCTTTCTTT
CASSTVNTEAFF
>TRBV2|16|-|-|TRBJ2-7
TGTGCCAGCACCTCACATCGAGGCAGGGCGGACTACGAGCAGTACTTC
CASTSHRGRADYEQYF
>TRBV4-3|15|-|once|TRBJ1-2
TGCGCCAGCAGCCAAGTAGCCGGGACACCCTATGGCTACACCTTC
CASSQVAGTPYGYTF
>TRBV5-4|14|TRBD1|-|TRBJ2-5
TGTGCCAGCAGCTTGGGGGACAGCCAAGAGACCCAGTACTTC
CASSLGDSQETQYF
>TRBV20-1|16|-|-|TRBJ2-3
TGCAGTGCTAGTCAGGAGGCTCGATGGAGGGATAATACGCAGTATTTT
CSASQEARWRDNTQYF
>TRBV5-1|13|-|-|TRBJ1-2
TGCGCCAGCAGCTTGGACGGAGCAAGGGGCTACACCTTC
CASSLDGARGYTF
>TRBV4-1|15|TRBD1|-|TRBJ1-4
TGCGCCAGCAGCCAAGCCGACAGGGATTCTGGAAAACTGTTTTTT
CASSQADRDSGKLFF
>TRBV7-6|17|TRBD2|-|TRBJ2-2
TGTGCCAGCAGCGCGCTCCTAGCGGGGGGTATCGGCGGGGAGCTGTTTTTT
CASSALLAGGIGGELFF
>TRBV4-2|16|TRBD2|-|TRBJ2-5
TGTGCCAGCAGCCAAGATCACGGTAGCGGGCGAGAGACCCAGTACTTC
CASSQDHGSGRETQYF
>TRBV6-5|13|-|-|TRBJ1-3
TGTGCCAGCAGCCCGATCTCTGGAAACACCATATATTTT
CASSPISGNTIYF
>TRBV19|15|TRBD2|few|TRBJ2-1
TGTGCCAGTAGGGTGGGGACTAGCGGGAACAATGAGCAGTTCTTC
CASRVGTSGNNEQFF
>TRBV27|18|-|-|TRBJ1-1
TGTGCCAGCAGTTTCCGCCTAGACAGGAACCTTATGAACACTGAAGCTTTCTTT
CASSFRLDRNLMNTEAFF
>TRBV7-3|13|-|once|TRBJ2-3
TGTGCCAGCAGCTTAAGTCAGGGGGATACGCAGTATTTT
CASSLSQGDTQYF
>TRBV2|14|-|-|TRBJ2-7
TGTGCCAGCAGCATGGGACTGCTGGGCTACGAGCAGTACTTC
CASSMGLLGYEQYF
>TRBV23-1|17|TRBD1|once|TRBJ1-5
TGCGCCAGCAGTCATCGGGACAGGGGAGATAGCAATCAGCCCCAGCATTTT
CASSHRDRGDSNQPQHF
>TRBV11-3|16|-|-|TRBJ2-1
TGTGCCAGCAGCTTTAGTCCCACCGGGACCAACAATGAGCAGTTCTTC
CASSFSPTGTNNEQFF
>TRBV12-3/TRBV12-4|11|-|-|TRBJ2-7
TGTGCCAGCAGCGAGCTGGGGGAGCAGTACTTC
CASSELGEQYF
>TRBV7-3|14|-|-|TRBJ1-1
TGTGCCAGCAGCCGACAGGACTCGGGCACTGAAGCTTTCTTT
CASSRQDSGTEAFF
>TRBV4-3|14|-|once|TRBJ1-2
TGCGCCAGCAGCTCTAGTTACCCCTCCTATGGCTACACCTTC
CASSSSYPSYGYTF
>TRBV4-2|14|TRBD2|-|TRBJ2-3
TGTGCCAGCGAGAAGCGGGGGGTCACAGATACGCAGTATTTT
CASEKRGVTDTQYF
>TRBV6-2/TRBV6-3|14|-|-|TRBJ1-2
TGTGCCAGCAGTTACTCTGGCAGGGGAGGTGGCTACACCTTC
CASSYSGRGGGYTF
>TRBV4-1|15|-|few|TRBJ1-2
TGCGCCAGCAGGCAAGACAGTTCGTCGCCCTATGGCTACACCTTC
CASRQDSSSPYGYTF
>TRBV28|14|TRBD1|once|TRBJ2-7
TGTGCCAGCAGCCCTGGGACAGGGGAGTACGAGCAGTACTTC
CASSPGTGEYEQYF
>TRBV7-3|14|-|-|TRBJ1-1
TGTGCCAGCAGCTTAGGGCAGGCGAACACTGAAGCTTTCTTT
CASSLGQANTEAFF
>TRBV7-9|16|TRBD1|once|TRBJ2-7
TGTGCCAGCAGCTTAGCGGACAGGGGATCCTTCTACGAGCAGTACTTC
CASSLADRGSFYEQYF
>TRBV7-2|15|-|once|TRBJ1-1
TGTGCCAGCACGAGTTATTTGGTGCCGAACACTGAAGCTTTCTTT
CASTSYLVPNTEAFF
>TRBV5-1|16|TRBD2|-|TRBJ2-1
TGCGCCAGCAGCCCGGGAGGGACTAGTCTTTACAATGAGCAGTTCTTC
CASSPGGTSLYNEQFF
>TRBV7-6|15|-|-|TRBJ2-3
TGTGCCAGCAGCTTTGAAGAGACTCTCTTAGATACGCAGTATTTT
CASSFEETLLDTQYF
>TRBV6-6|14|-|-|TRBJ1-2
TGTGCCAGCAGTCCAGGCGGGACCCTACCTGGCTACACCTTC
CASSPGGTLPGYTF